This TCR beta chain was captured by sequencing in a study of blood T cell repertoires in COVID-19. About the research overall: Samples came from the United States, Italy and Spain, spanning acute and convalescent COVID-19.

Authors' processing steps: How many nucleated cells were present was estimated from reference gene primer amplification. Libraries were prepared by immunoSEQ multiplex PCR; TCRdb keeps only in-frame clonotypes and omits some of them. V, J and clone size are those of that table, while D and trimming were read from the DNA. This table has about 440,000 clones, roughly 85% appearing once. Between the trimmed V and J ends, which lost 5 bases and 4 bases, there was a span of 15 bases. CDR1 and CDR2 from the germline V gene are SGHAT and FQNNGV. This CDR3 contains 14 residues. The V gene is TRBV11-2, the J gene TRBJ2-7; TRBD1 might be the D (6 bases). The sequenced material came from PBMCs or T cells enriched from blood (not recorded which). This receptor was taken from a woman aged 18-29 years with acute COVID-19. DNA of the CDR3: TGTGCCAGCAGCCCCCAGGGACACAGATACGAGCAGTACTTC. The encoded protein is CASSPQGHRYEQYF.